Each of the 32 T cell receptor beta chains below was sequenced from the same sample in a study of response to subunit inactivated influenza vaccine. One entry per CDR3 protein, called by TCRdb with MiXCR from the RT-PCR reads. This sample has 450,000 to 600,000 distinct CDR3 sequences, with approximately 16% found just once. The source was CD4+ T cells sorted from PBMCs, collected around 2 years after vaccination. These receptors originate from a man between 50 and 75 years old who received an inactivated influenza vaccine.

This clonotype has a handful of counts. The chain carries TRBV30 and TRBJ1-1; D gene ambiguous. CDR3 length: 14 residues. Trimming removed 3 bases at V and 1 base at J, with 12 bases between. The germline CDR1 and CDR2 sequences are GTSNPN and SVGIG (reference sequence). The DNA of the CDR3 is TGTGCCTGGAGGGGTTTAGGACGGAACACTGAAGCTTTCTTT. Residues: CAWRGLGRNTEAFF. Looking up the rest from reference TRBV30 and TRBJ1-1 gives the full variable domain: SQTIHQWPATLVQPVGSPLSLECTVEGTSNPNLYWYRQAAGRGLQLLFYSVGIGQISSEVPQNLSASRPQDRQFILSSKKLLLSDSGFYLCAWRGLGRNTEAFFGQGTRLTVV.

The chain carries TRBV11-2 and TRBJ2-3; TRBD2 matches 10 bases. Trimming removed 3 bases from V and 2 bases from J; junction bases left unmatched: 11. The CDR3 runs to 18 residues. The germline V gene has CDR1 SGHAT and CDR2 FQNNGV. CDR3 residues: CASSFPSTSGLLTDTQYF. DNA of the CDR3: TGTGCCAGCAGCTTCCCCTCGACTAGCGGGTTGCTCACAGATACGCAGTATTTT.

The chain links TRBV6-1 to TRBJ2-1, with D possibly TRBD1 on 5 matching bases. Germline V gene sequence: CDR1 MNHNS, CDR2 SASEGT. V gave up 6 bases and J gave up 3 bases, with 15 bases separating them. The CDR3 is 15 residues long. The CDR3 coding sequence is TGTGCCAGCAGCCCGGACAAGGTCATCTACAATGAGCAGTTCTTC. It encodes CASSPDKVIYNEQFF.

The V and J genes are TRBV28 and TRBJ2-7; 9 bases are shared with TRBD1. J was trimmed by 3 bases and V by 11 bases; bases with no gene match: 8. The germline V gene has CDR1 MDHEN and CDR2 SYDVKM. The CDR3 totals 13 residues. This chain's CDR3 is CAGRTGALYEQYF. The CDR3 nucleotides are TGTGCCGGAAGGACAGGGGCCCTCTACGAGCAGTACTTC.

The V call is TRBV28, the J call TRBJ2-7; D remains ambiguous. The V and J ends lost 6 bases and 1 base respectively, with 19 bases between them. Per germline, CDR1 MDHEN and CDR2 SYDVKM. The CDR3 loop spans 16 amino acids. CDR3 bases: TGTGCCAGCAGCCCACTCATACTACCTGTATCCTACGAGCAGTACTTC. Protein sequence: CASSPLILPVSYEQYF.

This clonotype was detected a few times. The J gene is TRBJ2-2, the V gene TRBV6-1; D call uncertain. V was trimmed by 6 bases and J by 7 bases, leaving 15 bases between them. Germline V gene lookup returns CDR1 MNHNS and CDR2 SASEGT. This CDR3 has 14 residues. DNA of the CDR3: TGTGCCAGCAGAACTGGGTGGGATGTCGGGGAGCTGTTTTTT. Translation: CASRTGWDVGELFF.

The chain uses TRBV24-1 and TRBJ2-1; no definite D call. V lost 2 bases and J lost 3, with 4 bases in between. This CDR3 has 13 amino acids. Germline V lookup: CDR1 KGHDR, CDR2 SFDVKD. CDR3 protein: CATSDSGYNEQFF. The CDR3 DNA reads as TGTGCCACCAGTGATTCCGGCTACAATGAGCAGTTCTTC.

The rearrangement uses TRBV7-9 and TRBJ2-3; 9 bases fit TRBD1. The CDR3 is made up of 14 amino acids. V dropped 7 bases and J dropped 4; count of bases not matched to a gene: 6. Germline V CDR1 and CDR2: SEHNR, FQNEAQ (reference sequence). The CDR3 region is CASTPDRGADTQYF. The CDR3 bases are TGTGCCAGCACCCCGGACAGGGGAGCAGATACGCAGTATTTT.

The J gene is TRBJ1-6, the V gene TRBV2, with TRBD1 matching over 8 bases. The germline V gene has CDR1 SNHLY and CDR2 FYNNEI. Losses at the gene ends were 3 bases for V and 10 bases for J; bases not matched to a gene: 8. There are 15 residues in the CDR3. CDR3 region: CASSEAGGYISPLHF. In nucleotides, the CDR3 is TGTGCCAGCAGTGAGGCAGGGGGCTATATCTCACCCCTCCACTTT.

This clonotype has a handful of counts. The V gene is TRBV10-2, the J gene TRBJ2-3; D unclear. V shed 4 bases and J shed 0 bases, with 5 bases lying between them. The CDR3 contains 13 residues. Germline V gene lookup returns CDR1 WSHSY and CDR2 SAAADI. The CDR3 is CASSGVSTDTQYF. CDR3 DNA: TGCGCCAGCAGTGGGGTTAGCACAGATACGCAGTATTTT.

The chain links TRBV7-2 to TRBJ2-5; no clear D gene. Trimming cost V 2 bases and J 1 base, with 8 bases left between them. Per germline, CDR1 SGHTA and CDR2 FQGNSA. CDR3 size: 14 residues. In nucleotides, the CDR3 is TGTGCCAGCAGCTTACACAGAGCCCAAGAGACCCAGTACTTC. Its protein is CASSLHRAQETQYF.

The rearrangement joins TRBV5-1 to TRBJ1-1, with D possibly TRBD1 on 6 matching bases. The CDR3 has 15 residues. Trimming pared 4 bases from V and 4 bases from J, leaving 17 bases between. In germline, CDR1 is SGHRS, CDR2 YFSETQ. In DNA, the CDR3 is TGCGCCAGCAGCCCTGGCGTGGCAGGGGCCACTGAAGCTTTCTTT. Its translation is CASSPGVAGATEAFF.

The chain has TRBV5-6 and TRBJ2-4; D is tentatively TRBD1 or TRBD2 (6 bases each). There are 14 residues in the CDR3. V dropped 4 bases and J dropped 7 bases, with 15 bases sitting between them. The germline V gene has CDR1 SGHDT and CDR2 YYEEEE. The CDR3: CASSPGLGANIQYF. The CDR3 coding sequence is TGTGCCAGCAGCCCGGGACTGGGGGCGAACATTCAGTACTTC.

The V call is TRBV20-1, the J call TRBJ2-2, with TRBD2 matching over 9 bases. The CDR3 contains 15 residues. Losses at the gene ends were 6 bases for V and 5 bases for J; bases not matched to a gene: 10. Per the germline V gene, CDR1 is DFQATT and CDR2 is SNEGSKA (reference sequence). CDR3 in DNA: TGCAGTGCCGTTAGCGGGAGAACCTTAACCGGGGAGCTGTTTTTT. Translated: CSAVSGRTLTGELFF.

This chain links TRBV12-3 or TRBV12-4 with TRBJ2-7; the match to TRBD1 covers 11 bases. There are 13 residues in the CDR3. Unmatched junction bases numbered 3, after V lost 5 bases and J lost 6 bases. The CDR3: CASSLGTGGEQYF. CDR3 coding DNA: TGTGCCAGCAGTCTCGGGACAGGGGGCGAGCAGTACTTC.

The rearrangement uses TRBV5-1 and TRBJ1-1, with a weak D call TRBD1 (5 bases). V dropped 4 bases and J dropped 0 bases, with 16 bases sitting between them. CDR1 and CDR2 from the germline V gene are SGHRS and YFSETQ. The CDR3 has 16 amino acids. For the CDR3, the DNA is TGCGCCAGCAGCGAGGGAATTACAGGTCTGAACACTGAAGCTTTCTTT. It specifies CASSEGITGLNTEAFF.

This clonotype was counted ten times or more. This CDR3 reads CASSAGANEQYF. In DNA, the CDR3 is TGCGCCAGCAGTGCGGGGGCTAACGAGCAGTACTTC. This chain links TRBV5-1 with TRBJ2-7; a weak D match, TRBD2 (7 bases). This CDR3 comprises 12 residues. Between the trimmed V and J ends, which lost 5 bases and 5 bases, there was a span of 11 bases. Germline V gene sequence: CDR1 SGHRS, CDR2 YFSETQ. The entire variable domain, with the rest obtained from reference TRBV5-1 and TRBJ2-7, is as follows: KAGVTQTPRYLIKTRGQQVTLSCSPISGHRSVSWYQQTPGQGLQFLFEYFSETQRNKGNFPGRFSGRQFSNSRSEMNVSTLELGDSALYLCASSAGANEQYFGPGTRLTVT.

Here the CDR3 reads CASSRAGTSGRPPSREQYF. The CDR3 DNA reads as TGTGCCAGCAGCCGCGCCGGGACTAGCGGGAGGCCCCCCTCGAGGGAGCAGTACTTC. This chain links TRBV6-1 with TRBJ2-7; 15 bases agree with TRBD2. V trimming: 6 bases; J trimming: 7 bases; junction bases outside the gene matches: 19. Looked up from germline, CDR1 is MNHNS and CDR2 is SASEGT. The CDR3 length is 19 residues.

The J gene is TRBJ2-2, the V gene TRBV5-5; the D gene could be TRBD1 or TRBD2 (6 bases each). CDR1 and CDR2 from the germline V gene are SGHKS and YYEKEE (reference sequence). The CDR3 consists of 15 residues. The V gene lost 2 bases and the J gene lost 3 bases, with 11 bases spanning the gap. The CDR3 DNA follows: TGTGCCAGCAGCTTAGGGGGGTCCGACACCGGGGAGCTGTTTTTT. Translating gives CASSLGGSDTGELFF.

This clonotype was picked up a small number of times. The V and J genes are TRBV3-1 and TRBJ2-7; 8 nucleotides match TRBD1. The germline V gene has CDR1 LGHDT and CDR2 YNNKEL (reference sequence). With 3 bases clipped from V and 2 bases from J, the junction kept 9 bases outside the gene matches. The CDR3 covers 16 residues. The CDR3 coding sequence is TGTGCCAGCAGCCAGGGTCCCCCGGACAGGGCCTACGAGCAGTACTTC. It is translated as CASSQGPPDRAYEQYF.

The CDR3 spells CSANDRSSYEQYF. CDR3 DNA sequence: TGCAGTGCTAATGACAGGTCTTCCTACGAGCAGTACTTC. The chain recombines TRBV20-1 with TRBJ2-7; D possibly corresponds to TRBD1 (6 bases). Trimming left V 4 bases short and J 1 base short, with 11 bases between. The CDR3 length is 13 residues. Germline V gives CDR1 DFQATT, CDR2 SNEGSKA (reference sequence).

The chain couples TRBV18 to TRBJ2-7; 7 nucleotides line up with TRBD1. Trimming removed 0 bases from V and 7 bases from J; junction bases left unmatched: 9. CDR3 size: 15 residues. Germline CDR1 KGHSH, CDR2 LQKENI. CDR3 in amino acids: CASSPPNRGAGEQYF. CDR3 in DNA: TGTGCCAGCTCACCACCTAACAGGGGAGCTGGAGAGCAGTACTTC.

The chain couples TRBV27 to TRBJ1-1, with a weak D call TRBD1 (5 bases). Germline CDR1 MNHEY, CDR2 SMNVEV (reference sequence). Trimming removed 10 bases from V and 1 base from J, with 16 bases in between. The CDR3 extends over 14 amino acids. The CDR3 reads CATAGGVKNTEAFF. The CDR3 nucleotides read TGTGCCACTGCCGGGGGTGTCAAGAACACTGAAGCTTTCTTT.

This clonotype was seen a single time. V is TRBV12-3 or TRBV12-4 and J is TRBJ2-1; 7 bases are shared with TRBD1. This CDR3 has 16 amino acids. V trimming: 0 bases; J trimming: 2 bases; junction bases outside the gene matches: 4. In DNA form, the CDR3 reads TGTGCCAGCAGTTTAGCGCTGGGGACAGCCTACAATGAGCAGTTCTTC. Protein sequence: CASSLALGTAYNEQFF.

V gene TRBV9 combines with J gene TRBJ1-4; D not certain. V was cut by 4 bases and J by 1 base, with 14 bases left in between. Germline CDR1 reads SGDLS; CDR2 reads YYNGEE. This CDR3 has 16 amino acids. This CDR3 reads CASSPSPGGTNEKLFF. The CDR3 nucleotides read TGTGCCAGCAGCCCCAGCCCAGGTGGAACTAATGAAAAACTGTTTTTT.

This clonotype has at least ten counts. This chain connects TRBV28 to TRBJ1-2; tentatively, D is TRBD1 (6 bases). The length of the CDR3 is 17 residues. Germline V CDR1 and CDR2: MDHEN, SYDVKM. V was cut by 5 bases and J by 8 bases, with 27 bases left in between. This CDR3 is CASSPTGARTVGWGYTF. As DNA, the CDR3 is TGTGCCAGCAGTCCGACGGGGGCGCGAACGGTGGGATGGGGCTACACCTTC.

This clonotype was detected only a few times. CDR3 amino acids: CAISGVQNTGELFF. DNA for the CDR3: TGTGCCATCAGTGGGGTACAGAACACCGGGGAGCTGTTTTTT. The chain carries TRBV10-3 and TRBJ2-2; D gene uncertain. The V gene's germline CDR1 is ENHRY and CDR2 SYGVKD. Trimming removed 4 bases at V and 1 base at J, with 7 bases between. The CDR3 consists of 14 residues.

This clonotype was seen many times. V gene TRBV12-3 or TRBV12-4 combines with J gene TRBJ2-2; D gene uncertain. This CDR3 contains 14 residues. V was trimmed by 2 bases and J by 3 bases, leaving 7 bases between them. The CDR3 DNA follows: TGTGCCAGCAGTTTATACTCGTACACCGGGGAGCTGTTTTTT. Residues: CASSLYSYTGELFF.

This clonotype turned up a few times. The V gene is TRBV12-3 or TRBV12-4, the J gene TRBJ1-2; 8 bases align to TRBD1. The J segment lost 7 bases and the V segment lost 4 bases, leaving 8 bases of the junction unmatched. The CDR3 is 14 residues long. This chain's CDR3 is CASSWTGSGSGYTF. The CDR3 nucleotides are TGTGCCAGCAGTTGGACAGGGTCAGGGAGTGGCTACACCTTC.

The chain joins TRBV7-2 to TRBJ2-7; no firm D call. V was pared by 1 base and J by 6 bases, with 13 bases between. CDR3 length equals 14 residues. In germline, CDR1 is SGHTA, CDR2 FQGNSA. In DNA form, the CDR3 reads TGTGCCAGCAGCTTAGACCTGAATAGGGCCGAGCAGTACTTC. This codes for CASSLDLNRAEQYF.

CDR3 residues: CASSTGDQETQYF. CDR3 sequence (DNA): TGCGCCAGCAGTACAGGTGACCAAGAGACCCAGTACTTC. The rearrangement uses TRBV5-1 and TRBJ2-5; possible D gene TRBD1, 5 bases. This CDR3 region has 13 residues. Trimming removed 5 bases at V and 0 bases at J, with 8 bases between. Germline CDR1 SGHRS, CDR2 YFSETQ. The full variable domain, rest sourced from reference TRBV5-1 and TRBJ2-5, is KAGVTQTPRYLIKTRGQQVTLSCSPISGHRSVSWYQQTPGQGLQFLFEYFSETQRNKGNFPGRFSGRQFSNSRSEMNVSTLELGDSALYLCASSTGDQETQYFGPGTRLLVL.

This clonotype was observed a few times. The chain is built from TRBV3-1 and TRBJ2-3; D is unclear. Germline CDR1 and CDR2: LGHDT and YNNKEL (reference sequence). The CDR3 extends over 15 amino acids. Trimming removed 1 base from V and 2 bases from J, with 10 bases in between. CDR3 in amino acids: CASSQGGNPTDTQYF. The DNA of the CDR3 is TGTGCCAGCAGCCAAGGAGGAAATCCCACAGATACGCAGTATTTT.